This T cell receptor beta chain was retrieved from a study of cytomegalovirus exposure and HLA in healthy donors. Study at large: Inside one of the first data releases sat about 85 million unique TCRs taken from HLA-typed donors. Genotyping showed around four fifths of some 400 donors falling in the Caucasian-associated ancestry cluster. The study's findings and limits: Confirmation in vitro established that a few CMV-associated chains were specific for CMV antigens. A later analysis showed that HLA-associated TCR beta chains had undergone more clonal expansion than equally common others.

It was with 60 Vbeta and 13 Jbeta primers that the PCR ran. Clones were read by immunoSEQ multiplex PCR, and TCRdb kept only the in-frame ones, dropping some. The data show about 200,000 clones, 60% to 80% seen once. Trimming stripped 0 bases from V and 6 bases from J, with 3 bases between. Germline V gene sequence: CDR1 SGHKS, CDR2 YYEKEE (reference sequence). The CDR3 is 11 amino acids. Worth noting for this clone: Its antigen is still unknown.

The TCR was taken from a woman in her twenties or thirties in good health and CMV-seronegative. The chain uses TRBV5-5 and TRBJ1-1; D ambiguous. Specimen: PBMCs. CDR3 sequence: CASSLVSEAFF. The CDR3 coding sequence is TGTGCCAGCAGCTTGGTATCTGAAGCTTTCTTT.